This T cell receptor beta chain stems from a study of CD8+ T cells in alopecia areata. General study results and limits: Higher clonality than in normal scalp was seen in lesional scalp, especially alopecia totalis/universalis.

RNA was isolated and reverse transcribed to cDNA, the sequencing template. Repertoires were generated with immunoSEQ multiplex PCR, while TCRdb's copy carries only in-frame clones and drops some. Of fewer than 150,000 clones in the sample, about three fifths were seen once. Sample treatment: oral pan-JAK inhibitor, 5-10 mg twice daily. About this clone itself: What it binds is unknown.

Germline V gives CDR1 SEHNR, CDR2 FQNEAQ (reference sequence). V lost 6 bases, J lost 7 bases, and 8 bases stayed unmatched. This CDR3 comprises 14 residues. The rearrangement links TRBV7-9 to TRBJ2-7; TRBD2 aligns across 11 bases. The sequence came from a human donor with alopecia areata. Sequenced here: CD8+ T cells sorted from blood, sampled at week 4, from a patient treated with tofacitinib. Here the CDR3 DNA reads TGTGCCAGCAGTTCCGGACTAGCGGGTCCTGAGCAGTACTTC. This translates into CASSSGLAGPEQYF.